Below, one T cell receptor (beta chain) is given with its context. The clone's antigen remains unknown. No much larger clone is present one base from it, and per-base qualities are unavailable. The entry originates in a study of blood T cells in healthy people across ages (dated by TCRdb to about 2015). At the level of the whole study: In model experiments, template switching captured roughly one uniquely barcoded TCR beta cDNA molecule for every two T cells. Using deep sequencing normalized with unique cDNA molecular identifiers, the study measured how TCR beta repertoire diversity changes with age. Donors were grouped into four age groups: young (average 16 years), middle-aged (39), aged (approximately 67) and long-lived (approximately 82). Using the same blood draw, the study looked at two additional independent replicas of 1 million unique cDNA reads for two donors, one aged 18 to 30 and the other aged 80 or older. General findings and caveats noted by the study authors: As age increased, observed TCR beta diversity per million T cells dropped in a roughly linear way, and a significant reduction was already evident by age around 41. Total diversity estimates from one million sequenced T cells were considered lower bounds and underestimates. Bulk unsorted PBMC profiling prevented conclusive comparison of naive and antigen-experienced compartments. A strong correlation was found between observed TCR beta diversity and the percentage of naive T cells measured by flow cytometry. Compared with the aged group, more naive CD4+ T cells, fewer expanded clones and increased TCR diversity were shown by the long-lived group, suggesting age selection. Donor CMV infection status was unknown, potentially confounding age-related changes in expanded clonotypes.

The library was obtained by 5' RACE. For sequencing, an Illumina HiSeq 2500 was employed. The second PCR ran for roughly 7 to 11 cycles and used a J-beta primer mix along with a sample-barcoded 5' primer. A template-switch 5' adaptor carrying 12 random nucleotides introduced a unique molecular identifier onto each TCR beta cDNA molecule. Each sample yielded at least 3 million CDR3-containing paired-end reads. First-strand cDNA was synthesized from all RNA with the Mint cDNA synthesis kit, primed by a TRBC-specific oligonucleotide. After uracil-DNA glycosylase treatment, a first 18-cycle PCR used universal primers M1SS and BC2_uni_R on all cDNA. On the study's bioinformatics: For normalization, 1 million high-quality reads were randomly selected from each sample, with every read carrying a distinct molecular identifier. Instead of being binned into consensus sequences, reads with shared molecular identifiers were discarded. MiTCR, set to a Q25 quality threshold and the strictest error-elimination algorithm, was used for CDR3 identification, clonotype clustering and error correction. A nonparametric unseen species model using Euler transformation provided a lower-bound estimate of total TCR beta diversity. TCRdb trimmed public reads at Q25 via fastp, called clones via MiXCR and kept in-frame beta chains. Duplicate CDR3 protein sequences are folded into a single record with the most common DNA and genes. TCRdb, rather than the study authors, made the V and J calls. Across this sample there are about 780,000 distinct CDR3 sequences, with roughly 24% seen only once. Of the sample, 3% falls within the top ten clones.

Systemically healthy Caucasian individuals from Russia, about 38 in total and aged roughly 6 to 95 years, were included as donors. Each donor gave ten milliliters of peripheral blood, drawn into EDTA-treated Vacutainer tubes. PBMCs were isolated by Ficoll-Paque density-gradient centrifugation, with at least 7 million obtained per sample. Total RNA was extracted from PBMCs with Trizol reagent, with at least 5.5 micrograms obtained per sample. For every donor, flow cytometry on a PBMC aliquot measured the percentage of naive CD45RAhigh/CD27high T cells. The same specimen was also included in a second study, on T cells of mothers and their children. That second report states: Nine systemically healthy Caucasian individuals served as donors, namely three mothers together with their six children. cDNA synthesis used all of the extracted RNA, with roughly 1.6 ug of RNA in each 15 ul reaction. In the second PCR, sample barcodes and 2-4 random nucleotides were introduced via the M1S primer. More than 8 million TCR beta CDR3 reads were obtained from each mother, and roughly 3.1 million reads were obtained from each child. Thymic selection similarly shapes TCR recombination output in related and unrelated pairs, with minor effect from inherited differences. Normalized repertoire overlap in related mother-child pairs was always slightly higher than in unrelated mother-child pairs, but the difference was never significant. No persistent microchimeric T cell clones were found, with a detection sensitivity of approximately 110 clones per million clonotypes. The study used deep NGS to compare TCR beta repertoires of mothers and children, seeking features distinguishing related mother-child pairs from unrelated individuals. Mothers averaged roughly 40 +/- 4 years of age and children averaged around 10 +/- 4 years. After adapter ligation with NEBNext reagents, the libraries were sequenced on Illumina HiSeq 2000 with 100+100 nt paired-end reads. To avoid cross-contamination, the mother libraries and the child libraries were prepared a month apart and sequenced in separate runs. For each donor, somewhere between about 450,000 and 2,200,000 distinct TCR beta clonotypes were identified. Naive TCR beta clonotypes were estimated from low-frequency clonotypes matched to each donor's FACS-determined naive share, without sorting.

This clonotype was sampled from a boy younger than 18 in good health. The source material was blood.

The base sequence is TGTGCCAGCAGTTACTCGAGGACTGTGGAGGAAAAACTGTTTTTT. Translation gives CASSYSRTVEEKLFF. The chain uses TRBV6-5 and TRBJ1-4; the D gene assignment is ambiguous. Based on the germline V gene, the CDR1 and CDR2 sequences are MNHEY and SVGAGI. A distance of 13 bases separates the germline ends of V and J, which lose 0 bases and 8 bases respectively. The CDR3 has 15 amino acids, counting the end cysteine and phenylalanine. Only CDR3 DNA remains: 45 bases, in frame from the first base.